This entry lists 12 T cell receptor beta chains sequenced from one sample in a study of blood T cell repertoires in COVID-19. Some clones are missing from TCRdb's copy, which holds only in-frame ones; the method was immunoSEQ multiplex PCR. The sample lists about 36,000 clones; about 88% were seen once. Sample: peripheral blood. The receptors were sampled from a human donor in a cohort sampled during active COVID-19.

The chain uses TRBV14 and TRBJ1-6; D may be TRBD1 (6 bases). The CDR3 consists of 16 residues. Trimming stripped 6 bases from V and 0 bases from J, with 12 bases between. Germline assignment: CDR1 SGHDN and CDR2 FVKESK. DNA for the CDR3: TGTGCCAGCAGAGGACAGAAATACTCCTATAATTCACCCCTCCACTTT. Translation gives CASRGQKYSYNSPLHF.

By share, this clone ranks as medium-sized. The rearrangement joins TRBV5-1 to TRBJ2-7, with D possibly being TRBD2 (6 bases). The CDR3 spans 13 residues. Deletions cut 4 bases from V and 0 bases from J, with 8 bases between. Germline V gives CDR1 SGHRS, CDR2 YFSETQ. The CDR3 loop reads CASSGTSSYEQYF. In DNA form, the CDR3 reads TGCGCCAGCAGCGGGACTTCCTCCTACGAGCAGTACTTC.

With regard to this clone: This specimen includes other DNA sequences encoding the same CDR3. The chain recombines TRBV27 with TRBJ1-4; TRBD1 is a possible D gene (6 bases). This CDR3 comprises 14 residues. V was cut by 6 bases and J by 0 bases, with 8 bases left in between. CDR1 and CDR2 from the germline V gene are MNHEY and SMNVEV (reference sequence). Written as DNA, the CDR3 is TGTGCCAGCAGCCACAGGGCAACTAATGAAAAACTGTTTTTT. Translating it yields CASSHRATNEKLFF.

V gene TRBV5-1 combines with J gene TRBJ1-1; D is possibly TRBD1 (5 bases). V was shortened by 0 bases and J by 3 bases, with 12 bases between the two germline ends. This CDR3 has 15 residues. Germline loops: CDR1 SGHRS, CDR2 YFSETQ. The DNA of the CDR3 is TGCGCCAGCAGCTTGGAATCTCCGACAGACACTGAAGCTTTCTTT. Translated, it gives CASSLESPTDTEAFF. Using reference TRBV5-1 and TRBJ1-1 for the parts outside the CDR3, the full variable domain is KAGVTQTPRYLIKTRGQQVTLSCSPISGHRSVSWYQQTPGQGLQFLFEYFSETQRNKGNFPGRFSGRQFSNSRSEMNVSTLELGDSALYLCASSLESPTDTEAFFGQGTRLTVV.

This clone was seen once. Additional DNA sequences in this sample encode the identical CDR3. The genes are TRBV27 and TRBJ1-1; 11 bases align to TRBD1. This CDR3 has 14 residues. V was clipped by 7 bases and J by 1 base; unmatched bases: 2. Per germline, CDR1 MNHEY and CDR2 SMNVEV (reference sequence). The CDR3, as DNA: TGTGCCAGCACGGACAGGGGGCCGAACACTGAAGCTTTCTTT. Translated: CASTDRGPNTEAFF.

The chain recombines TRBV27 with TRBJ1-2; TRBD1 might be the D (6 bases). Germline CDR1 reads MNHEY; CDR2 reads SMNVEV (reference sequence). This CDR3 is 14 amino acids long. V was cut by 6 bases and J by 4 bases, with 15 bases left in between. The CDR3, as DNA: TGTGCCAGCAGCCCCGGACAGAGATTCTATGGCTACACCTTC. Translated, it gives CASSPGQRFYGYTF.

This clone was observed a few times. CDR3 in amino acids: CASSNTSPLHF. The CDR3 DNA follows: TGTGCCAGCAGTAACACTTCACCCCTCCACTTT. The chain joins TRBV6-2 or TRBV6-3 to TRBJ1-6; D is undetermined. This CDR3 spans 11 amino acids. Trimming removed 5 bases from V and 9 bases from J, with 5 bases in between. The germline V gene encodes CDR1 MNHEY and CDR2 SVGEGT.

This clone was picked up one time. The DNA of the CDR3 is TGTGCCAGCTCAGATCGGGACAGGGAACGGGAGACCCAGTACTTC. It yields the protein CASSDRDRERETQYF. This chain connects TRBV18 to TRBJ2-5, with 9 bases identical to TRBD1. The V segment lost 5 bases and the J segment 5 bases; nucleotides outside the gene matches: 9. This CDR3 region has 15 residues. Germline V CDR1 and CDR2: KGHSH, LQKENI.

The chain has TRBV19 and TRBJ2-2; 8 bases fit TRBD1. Per germline, CDR1 LNHDA and CDR2 SQIVND (reference sequence). This CDR3 comprises 13 residues. Trimming removed 5 bases from V and 6 bases from J; junction bases left unmatched: 2. The CDR3 DNA reads TGTGCCAGTAGTGAACAGGGGGCCGGGGAGCTGTTTTTT. This codes for CASSEQGAGELFF. The full variable domain, in which reference TRBV19 and TRBJ2-2 provide the parts outside the CDR3, is DGGITQSPKYLFRKEGQNVTLSCEQNLNHDAMYWYRQDPGQGLRLIYYSQIVNDFQKGDIAEGYSVSREKKESFPLTVTSAQKNPTAFYLCASSEQGAGELFFGEGSRLTVL.

This rearrangement joins TRBV27 to TRBJ2-1; 9 bases line up with TRBD2. The germline gives CDR1 MNHEY, CDR2 SMNVEV (reference sequence). CDR3 size: 15 residues. Germline trimming cut 2 bases from V and 4 bases from J; bases unmatched to any gene: 3. The CDR3 DNA is TGTGCCAGCAGTTTACTGGCGGGGGGGTACAATGAGCAGTTCTTC. Translating it yields CASSLLAGGYNEQFF.

This sequence joins TRBV11-3 and TRBJ1-1, with D tentatively TRBD1 (6 bases). Germline V lookup: CDR1 SGHNT, CDR2 YENEEA. This CDR3 region has 13 residues. Trimming left V 4 bases short and J 1 base short, with 7 bases between. CDR3: CASSWTENTEAFF. CDR3 sequence (DNA): TGTGCCAGCAGCTGGACAGAGAACACTGAAGCTTTCTTT.

V usage is TRBV5-1 and J usage is TRBJ2-6, with D tentatively TRBD1 (5 bases). V shed 4 bases and J shed 0 bases, with 8 bases lying between them. This CDR3 is 15 amino acids long. Germline V lookup: CDR1 SGHRS, CDR2 YFSETQ. The CDR3 nucleotides are TGCGCCAGCAGCAGGGGAAACTCTGGGGCCAACGTCCTGACTTTC. Translation: CASSRGNSGANVLTF.